The 31 T cell receptor beta chains below all came from one sample that was sequenced in a study of human T cells and chemical hapten exposure. Time point reported: patch test 1, 2 weeks after DPC sensitization. Stated treatment: therapeutic diphenylcyclopropenone sensitization with weekly scalp DPC. TCRdb called the RACE reads again in MiXCR, with one record for every CDR3 protein. The table lists more than 65,000 distinct CDR3 sequences, roughly 7.2% of them singletons, with around 1.5% in the top ten. This material consisted of whole blood, taken in connection with sensitization to the hapten diphenylcyclopropenone (DPC). The source is a young woman with alopecia areata. Some clones in this sample may be carry-over from other donors' samples.

This clonotype has ten or more counts. CDR3 in amino acids: CASSFQNSDPEQFF. The CDR3 nucleotides are TGTGCCAGCAGTTTCCAGAATTCCGACCCCGAGCAGTTCTTC. The gene calls are TRBV6-2 or TRBV6-3 and TRBJ2-1; D call uncertain. The CDR3 extends over 14 amino acids. In germline, CDR1 is MNHEY, CDR2 SVGEGT. V was trimmed by 4 bases and J by 10 bases, leaving 17 bases between them.

The chain employs TRBV28 and TRBJ1-4, with TRBD1 identical over 7 bases. The V gene's germline CDR1 is MDHEN and CDR2 SYDVKM. This CDR3 contains 14 residues. Trimming took 7 bases from V and 3 from J; bases not matched to a gene: 5. The CDR3, as DNA: TGTGCCAGCACCCTCGGGACAGCTAATGAAAAACTGTTTTTT. This gives the protein CASTLGTANEKLFF.

The V call is TRBV7-2, the J call TRBJ1-5; D is unclear. Germline V gene sequence: CDR1 SGHTA, CDR2 FQGNSA. With 2 bases removed from V and 0 bases from J, the gap between germline ends came to 5 bases. The length of the CDR3 is 14 residues. The CDR3 DNA is TGTGCCAGCAGCTTAAGGCCTAGCAATCAGCCCCAGCATTTT. It encodes CASSLRPSNQPQHF.

This clonotype was found many times. V usage is TRBV20-1 and J usage is TRBJ1-1; D is possibly TRBD1 (5 bases). Germline V gene data show CDR1 as DFQATT and CDR2 as SNEGSKA (reference sequence). The CDR3 runs 14 residues. The ends were cut back, 6 bases at V and 3 bases at J, with 17 bases in the middle. The CDR3 spells CSAKGSGSHTEAFF. The CDR3 coding sequence is TGCAGTGCCAAAGGGTCAGGGTCTCACACTGAAGCTTTCTTT.

The J gene is TRBJ1-5, the V gene TRBV20-1; D is perhaps TRBD1 (5 bases). CDR3 length equals 12 residues. CDR1 and CDR2 from the germline V gene are DFQATT and SNEGSKA (reference sequence). Trimming pared 6 bases from V and 9 bases from J, leaving 15 bases between. The CDR3 DNA follows: TGCAGTGCGCCCGGACGTGGGGGGCCCCAGCATTTT. It translates to CSAPGRGGPQHF.

J is TRBJ1-6 and V is TRBV2; perhaps TRBD1 as D (5 bases). This CDR3 has 16 amino acids. V lost 1 base, J lost 3 bases, and 10 bases lay in between. Germline CDR1 SNHLY, CDR2 FYNNEI. CDR3 residues: CASSEGGDHYNSPLHF. CDR3 nucleotide sequence: TGTGCCAGCAGTGAAGGGGGGGACCACTATAATTCACCCCTCCACTTT.

In this sample, this clonotype turned up a few times. This chain connects TRBV11-1 to TRBJ1-1; TRBD1 matches 7 bases. After removal of 5 bases from V and 1 base from J, the junction contained 7 bases not matched to a gene. Looked up from germline, CDR1 is SGHAT and CDR2 is FQDESV (reference sequence). CDR3 size: 15 residues. Here the CDR3 DNA reads TGTGCCAGCAGCCTCCGGACAGGACCGAACACTGAAGCTTTCTTT. Its protein product is CASSLRTGPNTEAFF.

This clonotype came up many times. The chain links TRBV6-6 to TRBJ2-7; 7 nucleotides match TRBD2. The CDR3 consists of 12 residues. J was trimmed by 7 bases and V by 2 bases; bases with no gene match: 2. The germline V gene has CDR1 MNHNY and CDR2 SVGAGI (reference sequence). The CDR3 bases are TGTGCCAGCAGTTACACAGCGGGGGAGCAGTACTTC. This codes for CASSYTAGEQYF.

The gene calls are TRBV18 and TRBJ1-6, with D uncertain. Germline V lookup: CDR1 KGHSH, CDR2 LQKENI. Trimming removed 6 bases at V and 11 bases at J, with 17 bases between. The CDR3 is 14 amino acids. In DNA, the CDR3 is TGTGCCAGCTCCGCATCGACATACTCGGCACCCCTCCACTTT. Translating it yields CASSASTYSAPLHF.

The V gene is TRBV13, the J gene TRBJ2-5, with 8 bases aligning to TRBD1. With V trimmed by 7 bases and J by 0 bases, 10 bases remained unmatched. Looked up from germline, CDR1 is PRHDT and CDR2 is FYEKMQ (reference sequence). This CDR3 comprises 16 residues. The CDR3 region is CASTIRTGNYQETQYF. CDR3 DNA sequence: TGTGCCAGCACCATCAGGACAGGGAATTACCAAGAGACCCAGTACTTC.

In this sample, this clonotype turned up many times. The chain uses TRBV20-1 and TRBJ2-1; a possible D gene is TRBD1 (6 bases). Trimming removed 5 bases from V and 3 bases from J, with 17 bases in between. Germline loops: CDR1 DFQATT, CDR2 SNEGSKA (reference sequence). The CDR3 sequence is 15 residues long. CDR3 in amino acids: CSADEGDTDYNEQFF. In DNA form, the CDR3 reads TGCAGTGCTGACGAGGGGGACACAGACTACAATGAGCAGTTCTTC.

Many counts were recorded for this clonotype. V is TRBV12-3 or TRBV12-4 and J is TRBJ1-2; 8 bases match TRBD1. V lost 5 bases to trimming and J lost 4 bases; unmatched junction nucleotides: 6. This CDR3 is 14 amino acids long. The DNA of the CDR3 is TGTGCCAGCAGTCAGGGGGCCCTAAGCTATGGCTACACCTTC. This sequence encodes CASSQGALSYGYTF.

The chain has TRBV5-1 and TRBJ2-5; perhaps TRBD1 as D (5 bases). With 0 bases removed from V and 4 bases from J, the gap between germline ends came to 13 bases. CDR1 is SGHRS, CDR2 YFSETQ, per germline. The CDR3 loop spans 15 amino acids. The CDR3 here is CASSLAGGRVETQYF. DNA of the CDR3: TGCGCCAGCAGCTTGGCCGGTGGCAGGGTAGAGACCCAGTACTTC.

On this clonotype: Since a much larger clone is just one base distant, this may be a read error. J is TRBJ1-1 and V is TRBV20-1, with D tentatively TRBD1 (5 bases). Trimming left V 5 bases short and J 1 base short, with 11 bases between. The germline V gene encodes CDR1 DFQATT and CDR2 SNEGSKA (reference sequence). This CDR3 is 13 amino acids long. For the CDR3, the DNA is TGCAGTGCTGCCCGGGGGAGGAACACTGAAGCTTTCTTT. It codes for CSAARGRNTEAFF.

This clonotype was observed many times. V and J are TRBV6-6 and TRBJ1-1, with unresolved D. The CDR3 sequence is 14 residues long. CDR1 is MNHNY, CDR2 SVGAGI, per germline (reference sequence). V was trimmed by 2 bases and J by 7 bases, leaving 14 bases between them. CDR3 in DNA: TGTGCCAGCAGTTACGGGGTGCGGGCGGGTGAAGCTTTCTTT. This sequence encodes CASSYGVRAGEAFF.

This clonotype occurred a few times. This chain joins TRBV7-3 and TRBJ2-1; 7 bases align to TRBD2. The ends lost 2 bases at V and 6 bases at J; junction bases unmatched: 7. This CDR3 has 15 residues. From germline, CDR1 is SGHTA and CDR2 FQGTGA. CDR3 in DNA: TGTGCCAGCAGCTTAGGCGGGGGAGTTGTCAATGAGCAGTTCTTC. It encodes CASSLGGGVVNEQFF. The entire variable domain, with the rest obtained from reference TRBV7-3 and TRBJ2-1, is as follows: GAGVSQTPSNKVTEKGKYVELRCDPISGHTALYWYRQSLGQGPEFLIYFQGTGAADDSGLPNDRFFAVRPEGSVSTLKIQRTERGDSAVYLCASSLGGGVVNEQFFGPGTRLTVL.

This clonotype came up many times. V gene TRBV12-3 or TRBV12-4 combines with J gene TRBJ2-1; TRBD2 aligns across 11 bases. This CDR3 spans 18 amino acids. V shed 6 bases and J 4 bases; nucleotides not matched to a gene: 14. As DNA, the CDR3 is TGTGCCAGCAGCCCCTCCAATTGGGTAGCGGGGGGGTACAATGAGCAGTTCTTC. This sequence encodes CASSPSNWVAGGYNEQFF.

J is TRBJ1-2 and V is TRBV12-3 or TRBV12-4, with 8 bases fitting TRBD1. The ends lost 6 bases at V and 5 bases at J; junction bases unmatched: 5. The CDR3 is 13 amino acids. The CDR3 DNA is TGTGCCAGCAGACGAGGACAGGGTTATGGCTACACCTTC. Protein sequence: CASRRGQGYGYTF.

The gene calls are TRBV20-1 and TRBJ2-3; tentative D call: TRBD1 (7 bases). V lost 2 bases and J 5 bases, leaving 14 bases between the germline ends. The CDR3 runs to 14 residues. CDR1 is DFQATT and CDR2 is SNEGSKA in the germline V gene (reference sequence). The CDR3 spells CSARTNRGGDTQYF. CDR3 sequence (DNA): TGCAGTGCTAGAACGAACAGGGGAGGAGATACGCAGTATTTT.

In this sample, this clonotype turned up a few times. J is TRBJ2-4 and V is TRBV13, with D unresolved. The V and J ends lost 0 bases and 2 bases respectively, with 17 bases between them. Per the germline V gene, CDR1 is PRHDT and CDR2 is FYEKMQ (reference sequence). This CDR3 region has 18 residues. CDR3 protein: CASSLGGRQNSPKNIQYF. CDR3 bases: TGTGCCAGCAGCTTAGGAGGTCGTCAGAATAGCCCCAAAAACATTCAGTACTTC.

This clonotype was recorded a few times. The rearrangement joins TRBV30 to TRBJ1-1; 8 bases are shared with TRBD1. V lost 5 bases and J lost 3; bases outside the gene matches: 5. The CDR3 extends over 13 amino acids. Germline-derived CDR1 and CDR2 are GTSNPN and SVGIG (reference sequence). This CDR3 is CAWGDRWDTEAFF. CDR3 DNA sequence: TGTGCCTGGGGGGACAGGTGGGACACTGAAGCTTTCTTT.

Only a few counts were recorded for this clonotype. The V and J genes are TRBV12-3 or TRBV12-4 and TRBJ1-4, with D possibly being TRBD1 (5 bases). V gave up 4 bases and J gave up 6 bases, with 9 bases separating them. This CDR3 has 13 amino acids. The CDR3: CASSSPGHEKLFF. As DNA, the CDR3 is TGTGCCAGCAGTTCCCCGGGGCATGAAAAACTGTTTTTT.

The count of this clonotype is one. This may stem from a read error, because a much larger clone lies one nucleotide away. The rearrangement uses TRBV30 and TRBJ1-1, with TRBD1 as a possible D gene (5 bases). Looked up from germline, CDR1 is GTSNPN and CDR2 is SVGIG (reference sequence). The CDR3 length is 14 residues. CDR3 residues: CVWTRGPVGTEAFF. DNA for the CDR3: TGTGTCTGGACGAGGGGTCCAGTGGGCACTGAAGCTTTCTTT. Full variable domain (outside the CDR3, taken from reference TRBV30 and TRBJ1-1): SQTIHQWPATLVQPVGSPLSLECTVEGTSNPNLYWYRQAAGRGLQLLFYSVGIGQISSEVPQNLSASRPQDRQFILSSKKLLLSDSGFYLCVWTRGPVGTEAFFGQGTRLTVV.

The chain is built from TRBV10-3 and TRBJ2-1, with D perhaps given as TRBD1 or TRBD2 (6 bases each). From germline, CDR1 is ENHRY and CDR2 SYGVKD. The CDR3 loop spans 16 amino acids. Trimming pared 5 bases from V and 0 bases from J, leaving 14 bases between. The CDR3 DNA reads as TGTGCCATCAGTTCATCACAGGGACTCTCCTACAATGAGCAGTTCTTC. As protein: CAISSSQGLSYNEQFF.

This clonotype was seen many times. The chain recombines TRBV21-1 with TRBJ2-3; the listed D gene, TRBD1, was not tested against the DNA. TRBV21-1 is termed a pseudogene. CDR3 length: 14 residues. CDR3 DNA sequence: TGTGCCAGCAGCACCGGGACTAGCACAGATACGCAGTATTTT. Translation gives CASSTGTSTDTQYF.

This clonotype was seen more than once but under ten times. The chain combines TRBV11-2 with TRBJ1-1; a weak D match, TRBD1 (6 bases). Per the germline V gene, CDR1 is SGHAT and CDR2 is FQNNGV. The CDR3 sequence is 14 residues long. Trimming took 4 bases from V and 1 from J, leaving 10 bases between them. The DNA of the CDR3 is TGTGCCAGCAGCTGGAGACAGGAGAACACTGAAGCTTTCTTT. Encoded protein: CASSWRQENTEAFF.

At least ten counts were recorded for this clonotype. The genes are TRBV20-1 and TRBJ2-7, with TRBD1 identical over 10 bases. With 3 bases clipped from V and 5 bases from J, the junction kept 4 bases outside the gene matches. Germline V gives CDR1 DFQATT, CDR2 SNEGSKA (reference sequence). The CDR3 contains 13 residues. The CDR3 sequence: CSARGQGSHEQYF. The CDR3 nucleotides are TGCAGTGCTAGGGGACAGGGGTCCCACGAGCAGTACTTC.

This clonotype was recorded a few times. V gene TRBV20-1 combines with J gene TRBJ1-3; D is perhaps TRBD1 (5 bases). This CDR3 contains 15 residues. Germline CDR1 and CDR2: DFQATT and SNEGSKA (reference sequence). V lost 2 bases, J lost 2 bases, and 13 bases lay in between. CDR3 sequence: CSARQQGFAGNTIYF. The CDR3 DNA reads TGCAGTGCTAGACAGCAGGGATTCGCTGGAAACACCATATATTTT.

This clonotype was counted ten times or more. CDR3 in amino acids: CSARPQAREETQYF. The CDR3 coding sequence is TGCAGTGCTAGACCCCAGGCGCGGGAAGAGACCCAGTACTTC. The chain joins TRBV20-1 to TRBJ2-5; perhaps TRBD2 as D (5 bases). Per germline, CDR1 DFQATT and CDR2 SNEGSKA (reference sequence). CDR3 length equals 14 residues. Trimming stripped 2 bases from V and 3 bases from J, with 13 bases between.

This clonotype was counted many times. The V and J genes are TRBV4-1 and TRBJ2-3, with D perhaps matching TRBD1 or TRBD2 (5 bases each). V was shortened by 3 bases and J by 4 bases, with 20 bases between the two germline ends. Germline CDR1 MGHRA, CDR2 YSYEKL. The CDR3 is 17 amino acids. CDR3 sequence: CASSQFRDGRSADTQYF. DNA of the CDR3: TGCGCCAGCAGCCAGTTCCGGGACGGTAGGAGCGCAGATACGCAGTATTTT.

The chain carries TRBV12-3 or TRBV12-4 and TRBJ2-3; the D is unclear. The CDR3 is 12 amino acids. The germline V and J ends were trimmed by 6 bases and 5 bases, with 9 bases remaining between them. CDR3 in amino acids: CASRPSLDTQYF. The CDR3 DNA follows: TGTGCCAGCAGACCTTCCCTAGATACGCAGTATTTT.